The 11 T cell receptor beta chains presented below share a single source sample, sequenced in a study of tumor and adjacent non-tumor tissue in lung cancer. TCRbeta libraries were built with three rounds of nested PCR, modified from ARM-PCR. TCRdb processed the multiplex PCR reads anew with MiXCR; each CDR3 protein has one entry. The sample holds 60,000 or so distinct CDR3 sequences, around two thirds seen once. This sample's RNA came from whole unsorted tissue. The normal lung tissue was taken more than 3 cm from the tumor edge. The sample comprised distant non-tumor lung tissue. The receptors were sampled from a man in his 70s with non-small cell lung cancer.

The V call is TRBV5-5, the J call TRBJ2-7; D might be TRBD2 (5 bases). Germline V gene lookup returns CDR1 SGHKS and CDR2 YYEKEE (reference sequence). The CDR3 loop spans 16 amino acids. V was clipped by 4 bases and J by 5 bases, with 22 bases between them. The CDR3 nucleotides are TGTGCCAGCAGCCCCAGCGCCGCGAGCGGACCCCACGAGCAGTACTTC. Translation gives CASSPSAASGPHEQYF.

This clonotype occurred many times. The chain couples TRBV6-2 or TRBV6-3 to TRBJ2-7; TRBD1 matches 7 bases. Germline trimming cut 2 bases from V and 0 bases from J; bases unmatched to any gene: 7. The CDR3 extends over 16 amino acids. Germline assignment: CDR1 MNHEY and CDR2 SVGEGT. CDR3 DNA sequence: TGTGCCAGCAGTTACGGTCCCGGGACAGCCTCCTACGAGCAGTACTTC. Translation: CASSYGPGTASYEQYF.

The rearrangement links TRBV12-3 or TRBV12-4 to TRBJ2-5, with a possible D match to TRBD2 (5 bases). There are 14 residues in the CDR3. The ends were cut back, 6 bases at V and 4 bases at J, with 15 bases in the middle. For the CDR3, the DNA is TGTGCCAGCAGCCCGAAGGCGAGGGTAGAGACCCAGTACTTC. Residues: CASSPKARVETQYF.

For this clonotype: With a much larger clone just one base away, this may be a read error. The chain couples TRBV28 to TRBJ2-3; no definite D call. The CDR3 is 12 amino acids. Germline assignment: CDR1 MDHEN and CDR2 SYDVKM. CDR3 sequence: CASRVDTDTHYF. CDR3 in DNA: TGTGCCAGCAGGGTAGACACAGATACGCACTATTTT.

As for this clonotype: The germline gene is not matched at one end of the junction; a read error may be the cause. The genes are TRBV4-1 and TRBJ1-6, with D possibly being TRBD1 (5 bases). The germline V gene encodes CDR1 MGHRA and CDR2 YSYEKL. The CDR3 consists of 17 residues. The CDR3 loop reads CASSIETDSSYNSPLHF. DNA for the CDR3: TGCGCCAGCAGTATCGAGACAGACAGCTCCTATAATTCACCCCTCCATTTT.

This clonotype occurred a few times. A clone one base away is much larger, so this may be a read error. The chain uses TRBV6-1 and TRBJ2-7; D unresolved. This CDR3 is built from 12 residues. Trimming stripped 0 bases from V and 6 bases from J, with 6 bases between. Germline V CDR1 and CDR2: MNHNS, SASEGT. CDR3 in amino acids: CASSEAMAEQYF. The CDR3 DNA reads as TGTGCCAGCAGTGAAGCTATGGCCGAGCAGTACTTC.

Worth noting for this clonotype: A much larger clone is a single base away; this may be a read error. The chain carries TRBV5-1 and TRBJ2-2; weak D call: TRBD2 (5 bases). The CDR3 totals 15 residues. Germline V gives CDR1 SGHRS, CDR2 YFSETQ. The CDR3 nucleotides are TGCGCCAGCAGCTTCGGGCAGGATTACACCGGGGAGCCGTTTTTT. Translated, it gives CASSFGQDYTGEPFF.

Of note for this clonotype: A much larger clone differs from this one at a single base, so this may be a read error. This chain connects TRBV20-1 to TRBJ1-2, with D perhaps TRBD1 (6 bases). The V gene lost 7 bases and the J gene lost 6 bases, with 21 bases spanning the gap. The CDR3 length is 14 residues. Germline CDR1 reads DFQATT; CDR2 reads SNEGSKA (reference sequence). CDR3 sequence (DNA): TGCAGTGTTGGCTCCGGGACACTCGCGAATGGCTACACCTTC. Translation: CSVGSGTLANGYTF.

Notes on this clonotype: One end of the junction fails to match germline, which may point to a read error. CDR3 nucleotide sequence: TGTGTCAGCAGCTTAGTCCCCTCCTACGAGCGGTACTTC. This encodes CVSSLVPSYERYF. V and J are TRBV11-2 and TRBJ2-7; no reliable D call. CDR3 length: 13 amino acids. Germline loops: CDR1 SGHAT, CDR2 FQNNGV.

This clonotype was seen ten or more times. V and J are TRBV12-3 or TRBV12-4 and TRBJ1-6; D remains ambiguous. Trimming left V 3 bases short and J 4 bases short, with 4 bases between. CDR3 length: 13 residues. In DNA, the CDR3 is TGTGCCAGCAGTTTTGGTTATAATTCACCCCTCCACTTT. Translated: CASSFGYNSPLHF.

The rearrangement uses TRBV7-3 and TRBJ1-1; D is unclear. This CDR3 has 13 residues. Germline values: CDR1 SGHTA, CDR2 FQGTGA. V shed 1 base and J shed 11 bases, with 14 bases lying between them. The CDR3 reads CASSLSQVDPAFF. Here the CDR3 DNA reads TGTGCCAGCAGCTTAAGTCAGGTTGACCCCGCTTTCTTT. The complete variable domain, with remaining parts taken from reference TRBV7-3 and TRBJ1-1, reads GAGVSQTPSNKVTEKGKYVELRCDPISGHTALYWYRQSLGQGPEFLIYFQGTGAADDSGLPNDRFFAVRPEGSVSTLKIQRTERGDSAVYLCASSLSQVDPAFFGQGTRLTVV.